The rows below give T cell receptor beta chains drawn from one sample of a study of CD8 T cells in ankylosing spondylitis. One entry per CDR3 protein, called by TCRdb with MiXCR from the 5' RACE reads. In the table there are 750,000 to 850,000 distinct CDR3 sequences, over 9.5% of which are singletons. Sequencing was carried out using blood, either unsorted or a sorted T cell fraction (not recorded which). These receptors came from a male donor with ankylosing spondylitis. Each CDR3 is given with its conserved first and last residue. The D gene is left open where the match is weak. Clone size, where shown, is once, few, many, or a class for clones that have expanded.

J gene | D gene | V gene | clone size | CDR3 DNA | CDR3 protein
TRBJ1-5 | TRBD1 | TRBV2 | few | TGTGCCAGCAGCGCGACAGGGTCGGGTCAGCCCCAGCATTTT | CASSATGSGQPQHF
TRBJ2-7 | TRBD2 | TRBV28 | few | TGTGCCAGCAGAACCGAGGGATTTCCGGGGGGCGAGCAGTACTTC | CASRTEGFPGGEQYF
TRBJ2-1 | TRBD2 | TRBV11-1 | - | TGTGCCAGCAGCACTACCGGGACTAGCGACTACAATGAGCAGTTCTTC | CASSTTGTSDYNEQFF
TRBJ2-5 | - | TRBV18 | few | TGTGCCAGCTCACGGGACCAACAAGAGACCCAGTACTTC | CASSRDQQETQYF
TRBJ2-5 | - | TRBV7-9 | many | TGTGCCAGCAGCTGGGTCAGGCGCCAAGAGACCCAGTACTTC | CASSWVRRQETQYF
TRBJ1-1 | - | TRBV7-2 | - | TGTGCCAGCAGTTTAATACTGACAGGAGCTACTAACGCTTTCTTT | CASSLILTGATNAFF
TRBJ2-5 | - | TRBV20-1 | - | TGCAGTGCTAGACGTAGTTTGGGGGCAGAGACCCAGTACTTC | CSARRSLGAETQYF
TRBJ2-1 | TRBD2 | TRBV10-3 | - | TGTGCCATCAGTGAGTCAAAGACTAGCGGGGGCTACAATGAGCAGTTCTTC | CAISESKTSGGYNEQFF
TRBJ1-1 | - | TRBV3-1 | many | TGTGCCAGCAGCCGAAGGGGTTTGGGCAACACTGAAGCTTTCTTT | CASSRRGLGNTEAFF
TRBJ2-7 | - | TRBV6-5 | - | TGTGCCAGCAGTTTCCAAAGGTCATCCTACGAGCAGTACTTC | CASSFQRSSYEQYF
TRBJ1-1 | - | TRBV5-5 | few | TGTGCCAGCAGCTCGCACGGACAGACCACTGAAGCTTTCTTT | CASSSHGQTTEAFF
TRBJ2-1 | - | TRBV6-5 | many | TGTGCCAGCAGTTACTCGAACTATGAGCAGTTCTTC | CASSYSNYEQFF
TRBJ2-5 | - | TRBV28 | many | TGTGCCAGCAGGGAGGCTATAGAGACCCAGTACTTC | CASREAIETQYF
TRBJ1-1 | - | TRBV20-1 | - | TGCAGTGTTTTGGACGGCCGGAACACTGAAGCTTTCTTT | CSVLDGRNTEAFF
TRBJ2-2 | - | TRBV20-1 | - | TGCAGTGCTAGATTGTCGGGGTTCGGGGAGCTGTTTTTT | CSARLSGFGELFF
TRBJ2-7 | TRBD2 | TRBV6-1 | - | TGTGCCAGCAGTCGTAATAGCGGGACCTACGAGCAGTACTTC | CASSRNSGTYEQYF
TRBJ2-4 | - | TRBV5-1 | - | TGCGCCAGCAGCTTGGATCGGGTCATTCAGTACTTC | CASSLDRVIQYF
TRBJ2-7 | TRBD1 | TRBV28 | - | TGTGCCAGCAGCAGCCCGGGACAGGGTTGGGAGCAGTACTTC | CASSSPGQGWEQYF
TRBJ2-7 | - | TRBV4-3 | many | TGCGCCAGCAGCCAAGATAGCACAGGCGACCCTCGTCCCTACGAGCAGTACTTC | CASSQDSTGDPRPYEQYF
TRBJ2-5 | - | TRBV5-1 | - | TGCGCCAGCAGCCCTGAGCCTGGTGTGAAGACCCAGTACTTC | CASSPEPGVKTQYF
TRBJ2-7 | TRBD2 | TRBV20-1 | few | TGCAGTGCTAGAGTCTCTAGCGGGAGCTCCGAGCAGTACTTC | CSARVSSGSSEQYF
TRBJ2-7 | TRBD1 | TRBV20-1 | few | TGCAGTGCCTCTCCAGGACAGGTGGACGAGCAGTACTTC | CSASPGQVDEQYF
TRBJ2-7 | - | TRBV12-3/TRBV12-4 | - | TGTGCCAGCAGTTTAGAGGGGCGGCGGATCTACGAGCAGTACTTC | CASSLEGRRIYEQYF